A single sample is the source of the 9 T cell receptor beta chains below, sequenced in a study of T cell changes during pregnancy in multiple sclerosis. Sequencing used immunoSEQ multiplex PCR; TCRdb keeps in-frame clones, though not all of them. The sample includes about 80,000 clones, approximately 92% of them seen just once. The sample in question was CD4+ T cells from peripheral blood mononuclear cells, obtained before pregnancy. The receptors were gathered from a female donor with multiple sclerosis, enrolled in a pregnancy study.

This chain links TRBV7-3 with TRBJ2-7; TRBD2 aligns across 8 bases. CDR3 length equals 14 residues. V shed 3 bases, J shed 3 bases, and the junction held 4 bases outside the gene matches. Germline CDR1 SGHTA, CDR2 FQGTGA. The CDR3 loop is CASSFTGTSYEQYF. The CDR3 DNA is TGTGCCAGCAGCTTCACCGGGACTAGCTACGAGCAGTACTTC.

The V and J genes are TRBV7-9 and TRBJ2-1; 8 nucleotides align to TRBD2. Unmatched junction bases numbered 3, after V lost 2 bases and J lost 3 bases. The CDR3 covers 15 residues. The V gene's germline CDR1 is SEHNR and CDR2 FQNEAQ (reference sequence). The CDR3 is CASSLLSGDYNEQFF. CDR3 DNA: TGTGCCAGCAGCTTACTTAGCGGGGACTACAATGAGCAGTTCTTC.

The rearrangement joins TRBV2 to TRBJ1-4; maybe TRBD1 (6 bases). Trimming left V 7 bases short and J 3 bases short, with 18 bases between. CDR1 SNHLY and CDR2 FYNNEI come from the germline V gene. The CDR3 runs to 16 residues. DNA for the CDR3: TGTGCCAGCATGCGCGCCGGACAGCCCTCTAATGAAAAACTGTTTTTT. Protein product: CASMRAGQPSNEKLFF.

The J gene is TRBJ1-6, the V gene TRBV6-5, with D maybe TRBD1 (6 bases). V lost 6 bases and J 10 bases, leaving 19 bases between the germline ends. The CDR3 totals 15 residues. Per germline, CDR1 MNHEY and CDR2 SVGAGI. CDR3 coding DNA: TGTGCCAGCAGCCCCTTGACAGGACCTGAATCACCCCTCCACTTT. It translates to CASSPLTGPESPLHF.

The chain combines TRBV5-1 with TRBJ1-2; D is unclear. Trimming removed 0 bases at V and 0 bases at J, with 12 bases between. There are 16 residues in the CDR3. CDR1 and CDR2 from the germline V gene are SGHRS and YFSETQ. The CDR3 nucleotides read TGCGCCAGCAGCTTGGTTCGGCAGCGAGCTAACTATGGCTACACCTTC. It yields the protein CASSLVRQRANYGYTF. Based on the CDR3 plus reference TRBV5-1 and TRBJ1-2, the full variable domain is KAGVTQTPRYLIKTRGQQVTLSCSPISGHRSVSWYQQTPGQGLQFLFEYFSETQRNKGNFPGRFSGRQFSNSRSEMNVSTLELGDSALYLCASSLVRQRANYGYTFGSGTRLTVV.

This chain links TRBV7-9 with TRBJ1-6, with 8 bases aligning to TRBD1. With 6 bases clipped from V and 8 bases from J, the junction kept 3 bases outside the gene matches. Per germline, CDR1 SEHNR and CDR2 FQNEAQ (reference sequence). This CDR3 is 13 amino acids long. Here the CDR3 reads CASSTTGDSPLHF. CDR3 bases: TGTGCCAGCAGTACGACAGGGGATTCACCCCTCCACTTT.

This clone was seen once. CDR3 sequence: CASSPGQGAGYGYTF. CDR3 nucleotides: TGCGCCAGCAGCCCCGGACAGGGGGCAGGCTATGGCTACACCTTC. The gene calls are TRBV5-1 and TRBJ1-2, with 11 positions matching TRBD1. V lost 4 bases and J lost 4; bases outside the gene matches: 6. This CDR3 spans 15 amino acids. Germline V gene sequence: CDR1 SGHRS, CDR2 YFSETQ.

The chain couples TRBV29-1 to TRBJ1-1; D is unresolved. This CDR3 comprises 15 residues. Germline CDR1 reads SQVTM; CDR2 reads ANQGSEA. V was shortened by 3 bases and J by 0 bases, with 14 bases between the two germline ends. The DNA of the CDR3 is TGCAGCGTTGATCCGACCGACACCCTGAACACTGAAGCTTTCTTT. It specifies CSVDPTDTLNTEAFF. The full variable domain, rest sourced from reference TRBV29-1 and TRBJ1-1, is SAVISQKPSRDICQRGTSLTIQCQVDSQVTMMFWYRQQPGQSLTLIATANQGSEATYESGFVIDKFPISRPNLTFSTLTVSNMSPEDSSIYLCSVDPTDTLNTEAFFGQGTRLTVV.

The V and J genes are TRBV6-5 and TRBJ2-1, with TRBD1 identical over 8 bases. Germline V gene data show CDR1 as MNHEY and CDR2 as SVGAGI. CDR3 length: 15 amino acids. After removal of 7 bases from V and 7 bases from J, the junction contained 12 bases not matched to a gene. CDR3 region: CASNNRGAGKNEQFF. DNA for the CDR3: TGTGCCAGCAACAACAGGGGGGCTGGTAAGAATGAGCAGTTCTTC.